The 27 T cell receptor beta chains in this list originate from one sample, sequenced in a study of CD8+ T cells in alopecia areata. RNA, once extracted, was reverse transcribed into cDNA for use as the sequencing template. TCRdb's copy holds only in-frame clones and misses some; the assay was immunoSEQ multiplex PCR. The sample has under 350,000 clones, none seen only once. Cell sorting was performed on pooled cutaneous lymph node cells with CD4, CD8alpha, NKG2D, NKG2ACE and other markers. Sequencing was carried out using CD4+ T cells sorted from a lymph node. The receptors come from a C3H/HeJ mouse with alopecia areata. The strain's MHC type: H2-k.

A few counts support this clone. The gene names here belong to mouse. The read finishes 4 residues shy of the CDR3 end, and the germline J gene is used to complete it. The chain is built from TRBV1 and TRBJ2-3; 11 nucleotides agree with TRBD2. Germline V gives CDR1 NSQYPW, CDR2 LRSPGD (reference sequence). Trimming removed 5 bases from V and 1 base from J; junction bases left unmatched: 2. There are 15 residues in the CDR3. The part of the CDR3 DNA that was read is TGCACCTGCAGTACGGGACTGGGGGGTGCAGAA. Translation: CTCSTGLGGAE. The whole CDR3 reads CTCSTGLGGAETLYF.

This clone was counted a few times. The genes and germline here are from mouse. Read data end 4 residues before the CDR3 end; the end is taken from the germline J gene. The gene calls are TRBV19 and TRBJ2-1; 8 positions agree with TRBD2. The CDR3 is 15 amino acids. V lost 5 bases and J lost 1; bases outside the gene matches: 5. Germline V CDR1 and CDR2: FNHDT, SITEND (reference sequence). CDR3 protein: CASSPHWGNYAEQFF. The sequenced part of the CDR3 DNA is TGTGCCAGCAGCCCTCACTGGGGGAACTATGCT.

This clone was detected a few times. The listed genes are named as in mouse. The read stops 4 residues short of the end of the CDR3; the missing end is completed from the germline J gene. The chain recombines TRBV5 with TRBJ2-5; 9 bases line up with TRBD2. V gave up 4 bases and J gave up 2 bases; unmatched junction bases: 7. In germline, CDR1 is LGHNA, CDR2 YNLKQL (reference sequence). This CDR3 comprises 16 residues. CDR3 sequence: CASSPHWGEGQDTQYF. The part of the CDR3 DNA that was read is TGTGCCAGCAGCCCTCACTGGGGGGAGGGCCAAGAC.

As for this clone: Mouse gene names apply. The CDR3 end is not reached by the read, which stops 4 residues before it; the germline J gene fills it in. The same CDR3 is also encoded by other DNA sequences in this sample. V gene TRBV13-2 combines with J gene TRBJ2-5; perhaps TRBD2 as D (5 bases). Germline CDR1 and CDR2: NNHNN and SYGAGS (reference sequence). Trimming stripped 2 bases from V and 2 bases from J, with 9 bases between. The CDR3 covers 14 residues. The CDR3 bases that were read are TGTGCCAGCGGTGACGCTGGACTCCAAGAC. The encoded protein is CASGDAGLQD. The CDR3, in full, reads CASGDAGLQDTQYF.

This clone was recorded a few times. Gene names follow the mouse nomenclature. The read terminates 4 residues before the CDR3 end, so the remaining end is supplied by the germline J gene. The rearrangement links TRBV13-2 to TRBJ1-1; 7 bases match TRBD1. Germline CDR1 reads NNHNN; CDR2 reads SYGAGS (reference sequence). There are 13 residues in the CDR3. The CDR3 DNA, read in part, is TGTGCCAGCGGTGATGCCAGGGGGACA. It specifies CASGDARGT. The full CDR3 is CASGDARGTEVFF.

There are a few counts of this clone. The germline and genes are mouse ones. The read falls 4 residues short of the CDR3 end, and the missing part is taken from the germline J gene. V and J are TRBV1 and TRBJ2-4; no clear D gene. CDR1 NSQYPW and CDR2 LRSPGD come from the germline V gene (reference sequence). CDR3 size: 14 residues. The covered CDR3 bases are TGCACCTGCAGTGCAGACCCTTCCAGGAAC. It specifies CTCSADPSRN. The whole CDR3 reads CTCSADPSRNTLYF.

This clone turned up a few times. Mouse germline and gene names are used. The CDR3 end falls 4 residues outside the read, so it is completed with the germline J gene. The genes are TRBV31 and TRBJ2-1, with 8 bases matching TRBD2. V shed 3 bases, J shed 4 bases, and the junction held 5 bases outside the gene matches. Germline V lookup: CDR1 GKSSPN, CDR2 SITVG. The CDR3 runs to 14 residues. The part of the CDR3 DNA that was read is TGTGCCTGGAGGGGGGGGGCGCTATATGCT. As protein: CAWRGGALYA. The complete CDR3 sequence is CAWRGGALYAEQFF.

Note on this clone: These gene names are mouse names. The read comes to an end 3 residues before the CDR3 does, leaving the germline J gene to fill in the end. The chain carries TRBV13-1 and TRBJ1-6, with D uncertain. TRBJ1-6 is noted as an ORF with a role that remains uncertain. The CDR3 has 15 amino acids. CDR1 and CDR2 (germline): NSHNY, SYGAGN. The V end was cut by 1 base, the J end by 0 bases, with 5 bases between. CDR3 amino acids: CASSDPSSYNSPLYF. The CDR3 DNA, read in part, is TGTGCCAGCAGTGATCCCAGTTCCTATAATTCGCCC.

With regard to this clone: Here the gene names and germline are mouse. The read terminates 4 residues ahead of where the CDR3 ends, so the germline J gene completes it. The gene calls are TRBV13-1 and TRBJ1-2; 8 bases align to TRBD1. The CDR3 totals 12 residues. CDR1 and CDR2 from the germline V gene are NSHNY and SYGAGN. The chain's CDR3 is CASSGQGNDYTF. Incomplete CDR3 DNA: TGTGCCAGCAGTGGACAGGGGAAC.

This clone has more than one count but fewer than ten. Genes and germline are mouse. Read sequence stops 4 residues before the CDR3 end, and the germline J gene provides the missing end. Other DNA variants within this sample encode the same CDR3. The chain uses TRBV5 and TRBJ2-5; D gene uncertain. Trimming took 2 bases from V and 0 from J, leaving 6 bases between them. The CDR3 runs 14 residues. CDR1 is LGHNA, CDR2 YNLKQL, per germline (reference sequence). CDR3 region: CASSQTANQDTQYF. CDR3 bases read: TGTGCCAGCAGCCAAACAGCTAACCAAGAC.

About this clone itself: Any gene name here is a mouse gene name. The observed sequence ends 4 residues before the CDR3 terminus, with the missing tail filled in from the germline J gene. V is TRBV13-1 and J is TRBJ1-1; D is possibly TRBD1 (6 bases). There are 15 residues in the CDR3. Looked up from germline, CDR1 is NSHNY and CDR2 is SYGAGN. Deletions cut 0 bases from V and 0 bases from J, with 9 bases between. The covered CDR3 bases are TGTGCCAGCAGTGATGGGAGGGGGTCAAACACA. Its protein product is CASSDGRGSNT. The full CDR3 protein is CASSDGRGSNTEVFF.

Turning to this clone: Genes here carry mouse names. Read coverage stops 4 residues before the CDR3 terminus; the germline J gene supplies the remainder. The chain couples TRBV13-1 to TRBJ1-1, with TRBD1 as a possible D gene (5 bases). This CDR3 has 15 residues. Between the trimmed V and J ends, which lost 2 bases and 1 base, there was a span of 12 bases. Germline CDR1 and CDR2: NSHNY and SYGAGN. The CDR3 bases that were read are TGTGCCAGCAGTGAGAGCAGGAGGGGAAACACA. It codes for CASSESRRGNT. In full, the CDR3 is CASSESRRGNTEVFF.

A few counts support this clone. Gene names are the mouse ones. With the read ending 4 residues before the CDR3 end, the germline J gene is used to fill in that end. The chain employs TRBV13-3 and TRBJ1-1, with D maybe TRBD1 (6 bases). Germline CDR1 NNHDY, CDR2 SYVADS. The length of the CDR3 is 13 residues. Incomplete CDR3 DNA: TGTGCCAGCAGTGATGACAGGGAGGCA. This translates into CASSDDREA. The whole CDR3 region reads CASSDDREAEVFF.

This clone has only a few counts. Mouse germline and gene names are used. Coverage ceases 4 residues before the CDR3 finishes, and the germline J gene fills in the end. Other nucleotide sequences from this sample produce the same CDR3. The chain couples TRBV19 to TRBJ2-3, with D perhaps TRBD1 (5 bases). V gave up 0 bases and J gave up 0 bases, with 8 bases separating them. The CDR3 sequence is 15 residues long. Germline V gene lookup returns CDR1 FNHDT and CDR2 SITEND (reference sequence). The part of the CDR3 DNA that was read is TGTGCCAGCAGTATAGAGAGGGGTAGTGCAGAA. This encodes CASSIERGSAE. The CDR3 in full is CASSIERGSAETLYF.

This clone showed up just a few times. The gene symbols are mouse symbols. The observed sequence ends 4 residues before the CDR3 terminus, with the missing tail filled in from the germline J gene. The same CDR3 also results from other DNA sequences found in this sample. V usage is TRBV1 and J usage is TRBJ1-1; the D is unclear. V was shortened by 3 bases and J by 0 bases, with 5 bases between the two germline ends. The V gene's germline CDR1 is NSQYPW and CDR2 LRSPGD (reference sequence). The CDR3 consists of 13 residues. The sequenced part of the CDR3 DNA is TGCACCTGCAGTGCGTCAGCAAACACA. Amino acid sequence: CTCSASANT. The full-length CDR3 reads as CTCSASANTEVFF.

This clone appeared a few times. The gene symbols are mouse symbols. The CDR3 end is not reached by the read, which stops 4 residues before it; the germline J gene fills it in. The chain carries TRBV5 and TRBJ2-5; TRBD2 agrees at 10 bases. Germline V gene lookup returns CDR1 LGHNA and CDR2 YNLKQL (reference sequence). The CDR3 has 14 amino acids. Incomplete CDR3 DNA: TGTGCCAGCAGCCAGACTGGGGGGACCGAC. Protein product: CASSQTGGTD. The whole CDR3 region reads CASSQTGGTDTQYF.

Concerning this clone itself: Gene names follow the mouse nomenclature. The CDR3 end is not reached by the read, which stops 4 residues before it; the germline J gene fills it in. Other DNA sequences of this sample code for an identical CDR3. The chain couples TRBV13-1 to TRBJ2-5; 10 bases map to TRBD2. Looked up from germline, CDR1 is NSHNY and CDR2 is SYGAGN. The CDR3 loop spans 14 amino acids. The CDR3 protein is CASSGGLGEDTQYF. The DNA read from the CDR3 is TGTGCCAGCAGTGGCGGACTGGGGGAGGAC.

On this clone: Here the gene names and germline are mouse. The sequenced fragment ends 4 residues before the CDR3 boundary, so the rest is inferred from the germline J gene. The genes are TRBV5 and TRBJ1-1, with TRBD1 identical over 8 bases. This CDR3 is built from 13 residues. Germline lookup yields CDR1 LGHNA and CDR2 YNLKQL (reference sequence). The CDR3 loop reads CASSQGTGKEVFF. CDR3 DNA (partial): TGTGCCAGCAGCCAAGGGACAGGGAAA.

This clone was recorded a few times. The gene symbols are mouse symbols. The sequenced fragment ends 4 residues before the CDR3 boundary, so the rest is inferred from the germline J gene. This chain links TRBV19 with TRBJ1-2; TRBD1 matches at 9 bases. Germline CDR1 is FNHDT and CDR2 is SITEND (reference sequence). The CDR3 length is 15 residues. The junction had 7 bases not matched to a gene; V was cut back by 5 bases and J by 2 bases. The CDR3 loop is CASSPRDRANSDYTF. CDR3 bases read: TGTGCCAGCAGCCCCAGGGACAGGGCTAACTCC.

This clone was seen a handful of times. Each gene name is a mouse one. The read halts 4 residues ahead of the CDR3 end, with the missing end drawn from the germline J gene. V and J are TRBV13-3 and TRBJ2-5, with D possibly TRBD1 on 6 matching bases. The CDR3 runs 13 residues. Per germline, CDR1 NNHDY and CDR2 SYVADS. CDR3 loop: CASSEGTKDTQYF. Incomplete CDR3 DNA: TGTGCCAGCAGTGAGGGGACAAAAGAC.

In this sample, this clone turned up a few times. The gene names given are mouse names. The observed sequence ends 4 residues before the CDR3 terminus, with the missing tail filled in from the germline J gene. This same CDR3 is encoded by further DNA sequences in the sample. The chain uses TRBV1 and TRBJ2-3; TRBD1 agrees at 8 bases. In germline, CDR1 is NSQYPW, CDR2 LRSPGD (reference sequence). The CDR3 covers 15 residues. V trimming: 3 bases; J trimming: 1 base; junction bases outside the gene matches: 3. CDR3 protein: CTCSADRGGAETLYF. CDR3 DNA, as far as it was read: TGCACCTGCAGTGCTGACAGGGGAGGTGCAGAA.

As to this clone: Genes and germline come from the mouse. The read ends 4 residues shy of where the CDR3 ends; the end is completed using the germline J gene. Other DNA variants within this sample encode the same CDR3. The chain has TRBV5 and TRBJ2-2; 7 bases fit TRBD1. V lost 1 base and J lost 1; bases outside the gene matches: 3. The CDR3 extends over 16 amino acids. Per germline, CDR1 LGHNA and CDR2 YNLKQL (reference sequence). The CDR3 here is CASSQGTGRNTGQLYF. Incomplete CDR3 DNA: TGTGCCAGCAGCCAAGGGACAGGAAGAAACACCGGG.

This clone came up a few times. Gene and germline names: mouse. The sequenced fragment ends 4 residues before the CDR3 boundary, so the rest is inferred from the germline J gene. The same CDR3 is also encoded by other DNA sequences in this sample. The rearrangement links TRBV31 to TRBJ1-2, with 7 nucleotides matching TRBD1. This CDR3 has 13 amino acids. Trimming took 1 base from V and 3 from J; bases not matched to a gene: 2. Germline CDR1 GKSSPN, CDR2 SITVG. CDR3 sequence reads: CAWSQGADSDYTF. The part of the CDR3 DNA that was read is TGTGCCTGGAGTCAGGGGGCGGACTCC.

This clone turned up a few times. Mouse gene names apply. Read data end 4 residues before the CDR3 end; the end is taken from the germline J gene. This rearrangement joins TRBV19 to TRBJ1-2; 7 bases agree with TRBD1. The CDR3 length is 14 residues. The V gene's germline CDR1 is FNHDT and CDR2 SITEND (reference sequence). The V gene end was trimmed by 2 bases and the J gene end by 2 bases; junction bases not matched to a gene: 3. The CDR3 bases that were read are TGTGCCAGCAGTATGAAACAGGGGAACTCC. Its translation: CASSMKQGNS. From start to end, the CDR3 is CASSMKQGNSDYTF.

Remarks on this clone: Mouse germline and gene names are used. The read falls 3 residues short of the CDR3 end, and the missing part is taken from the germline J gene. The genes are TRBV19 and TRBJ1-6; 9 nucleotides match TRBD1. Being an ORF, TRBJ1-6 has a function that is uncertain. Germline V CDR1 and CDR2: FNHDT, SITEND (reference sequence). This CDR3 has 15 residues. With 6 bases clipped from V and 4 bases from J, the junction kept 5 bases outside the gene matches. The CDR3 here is CASTSGQGYNSPLYF. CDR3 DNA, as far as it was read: TGTGCCAGCACCTCTGGACAGGGGTATAATTCGCCC.

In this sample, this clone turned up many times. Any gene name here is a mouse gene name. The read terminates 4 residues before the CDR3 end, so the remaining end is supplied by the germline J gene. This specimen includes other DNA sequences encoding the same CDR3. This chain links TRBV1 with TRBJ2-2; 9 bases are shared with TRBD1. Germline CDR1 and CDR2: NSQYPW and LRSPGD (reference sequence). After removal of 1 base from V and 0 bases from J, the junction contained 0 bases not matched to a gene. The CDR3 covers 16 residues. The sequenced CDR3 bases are TGCACCTGCAGTGCAGGGACAGGGGCAAACACCGGG. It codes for CTCSAGTGANTG. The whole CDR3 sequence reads CTCSAGTGANTGQLYF.

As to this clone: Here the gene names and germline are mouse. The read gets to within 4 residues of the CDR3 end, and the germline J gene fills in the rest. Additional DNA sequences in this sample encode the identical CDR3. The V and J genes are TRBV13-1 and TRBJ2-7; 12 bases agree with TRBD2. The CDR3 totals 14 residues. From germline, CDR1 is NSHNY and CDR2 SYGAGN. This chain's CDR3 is CASSGGTGGYEQYF. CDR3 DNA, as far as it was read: TGTGCCAGCAGTGGAGGGACTGGGGGGTAT.